Listed below are T cell receptor beta chains from one sample, sequenced in a study of T cell repertoires in cytomegalovirus infection. TCRdb re-analysed the reads in MiXCR, keeping a single row per CDR3 protein. Among around 530,000 distinct CDR3 sequences listed, less than 30% were seen once. The sample comprised PBMCs. The source is a human donor in good health (CMV status not recorded). Some clones in this sample may be carry-over from other donors' samples. Both conserved end residues are part of each CDR3. The order of the fields is V gene, clone size, CDR3 protein. Only part of the rows carry a size: once, few, many, or a class if the clone is expanded.

TRBV12-5	NA	CASGLVLGQRSEQFF
TRBV7-2	many	CASSGDRGSYNEQFF
TRBV12-3/TRBV12-4	many	CASSYTLQATEAFF
TRBV7-6	few	CASSSLGLAGGANTQYF
TRBV11-2	NA	CASSLGLWGENTGELFF
TRBV6-1	few	CASSQDLFSNQPQHF
TRBV2	NA	CASGQNSGANVLTF
TRBV29-1	NA	CSAEADRGRAETQYF
TRBV28	few	CASSTGTVKPTDTQYF
TRBV7-8	NA	CASSLLGLAGDEQFF
TRBV28	NA	CATKGGPGEQYF
TRBV7-2	few	CASLGDALYNEQFF
TRBV14	few	CATGTGRRETQYF
TRBV19	few	CASSLGGGNHEQFF
TRBV19	NA	CASSIEIHNQPQHF
TRBV28	NA	CASSLYRGRYGYTF
TRBV7-6	NA	CASSLVDVGYNEQFF
TRBV27	few	CASRNLQETQYF
TRBV19	few	CASREGQGSSPLHF
TRBV27	NA	CASHLYENTEAFF
TRBV20-1	NA	CSASGTSASSYNEQFF
TRBV2	NA	CASRGAPDTQYF
TRBV7-2	few	CASSTRTGGGQPQHF
TRBV4-3	few	CASSQGSSGRPINEQFF
TRBV7-2	few	CASSLVSDIGNTIYF
TRBV7-2	many	CASSLFPPGANVLTF
TRBV6-2/TRBV6-3	NA	CATSSQANTQYF
TRBV18	NA	CASSQLQGSEQYF